This TCR beta chain was identified during a study of regulatory T cells in long-lasting Graves disease. Time point denoted: persistent/refractory GD, antithyroid drugs over 5 years with positive TRAb. Construction of the TCR library relied on RNA isolated from PBMCs. Through Arm-PCR of CDR3 regions and iRepertoire HTBI primers, TCR beta libraries were built. TCRdb analysed the multiplex PCR reads with MiXCR anew, one entry per CDR3 protein. The data show about 660,000 distinct CDR3 sequences, 30% seen once. CDR3 size: 18 residues. V lost 6 bases and J lost 5; bases outside the gene matches: 18. CDR1 MNHNS and CDR2 SASEGT come from the germline V gene.

The chain carries TRBV6-1 and TRBJ1-1; 10 bases map to TRBD1. The sequence was obtained from a female donor with Graves disease. Source: peripheral blood mononuclear cells (PBMCs), taken when the disease was refractory, from a patient treated with antithyroid drugs. The DNA of the CDR3 is TGTGCCAGCAGGCACGGGACAGGGGTTCTGTGGCTGAGAACTGAAGCTTTCTTT. The encoded protein is CASRHGTGVLWLRTEAFF.